These 30 T cell receptor beta chains were all obtained from the same sample, sequenced in a study of OX40 agonist ivuxolimab in advanced cancers. Method: immunoSEQ multiplex PCR; TCRdb's copy keeps in-frame clones and lacks some. The sample contains roughly 40,000 clones, approximately 91% of which appear only once. The sequencing used CD4+ or CD8+ T cells sorted from blood, collected in a trial of the OX40 agonist ivuxolimab. The receptors were gathered from an adult with an advanced solid tumor such as melanoma, head and neck, liver or kidney cancer.

The chain is built from TRBV4-2 and TRBJ2-4; no reliable D call. V was pared by 4 bases and J by 9 bases, with 16 bases between. Germline lookup yields CDR1 LGHNA and CDR2 YNFKEQ. The CDR3 has 14 residues. The CDR3 sequence is CASSPATKQSIQYF. Written as DNA, the CDR3 is TGTGCCAGCAGCCCTGCAACGAAGCAAAGCATTCAGTACTTC.

This clone has a handful of counts. The V call is TRBV2, the J call TRBJ1-1, with D uncertain. Germline V gene data show CDR1 as SNHLY and CDR2 as FYNNEI. The CDR3 consists of 13 residues. Trimming took 3 bases from V and 7 from J, leaving 12 bases between them. The CDR3 spells CASSEKGKDEAFF. DNA of the CDR3: TGTGCCAGCAGTGAGAAGGGTAAGGATGAAGCTTTCTTT.

This chain connects TRBV28 to TRBJ1-6; 10 bases line up with TRBD1. Germline CDR1 reads MDHEN; CDR2 reads SYDVKM. V lost 6 bases and J lost 8; bases outside the gene matches: 7. This CDR3 comprises 15 residues. CDR3 in DNA: TGTGCCAGCAGACGGGACAGGGGTTTTTATTCACCCCTCCACTTT. Its translation is CASRRDRGFYSPLHF.

This rearrangement joins TRBV6-5 to TRBJ1-2; D unclear. The V gene's germline CDR1 is MNHEY and CDR2 SVGAGI. This CDR3 is built from 11 residues. V dropped 5 bases and J dropped 2 bases, with 3 bases sitting between them. The CDR3 DNA sequence: TGTGCCAGCAGTGACAACTATGGCTACACCTTC. As protein: CASSDNYGYTF.

In nucleotides, the CDR3 is TGTGCCAGCAGCGTAGCGTTGCGGGAGCCGGTGGAAGATACGCAGTATTTT. Residues: CASSVALREPVEDTQYF. The chain has TRBV9 and TRBJ2-3; 7 bases fit TRBD2. This CDR3 comprises 17 residues. The germline CDR1 and CDR2 sequences are SGDLS and YYNGEE. Trimming cost V 0 bases and J 5 bases; bases outside gene matches: 12.

V gene TRBV11-2 combines with J gene TRBJ2-7, with 7 bases that match TRBD2. The CDR3 is 15 residues long. The junction had 9 bases not matched to a gene; V was cut back by 3 bases and J by 4 bases. CDR1 and CDR2 (germline): SGHAT, FQNNGV. The CDR3 DNA follows: TGTGCCAGCAGCTTCCGAGGGGAGGGAAGGTACGAGCAGTACTTC. This sequence encodes CASSFRGEGRYEQYF.

The J gene is TRBJ2-1, the V gene TRBV9; D not resolved. V lost 0 bases to trimming and J lost 8 bases, with 21 bases between them. The CDR3 contains 17 residues. CDR1 SGDLS and CDR2 YYNGEE come from the germline V gene. The CDR3 protein is CASSVGSMMAHKDEQFF. Here the CDR3 DNA reads TGTGCCAGCAGCGTAGGTAGTATGATGGCCCACAAGGATGAGCAGTTCTTC.

This rearrangement joins TRBV19 to TRBJ2-7; D is undetermined. Between the trimmed V and J ends, which lost 3 bases and 2 bases, there was a span of 14 bases. Per the germline V gene, CDR1 is LNHDA and CDR2 is SQIVND (reference sequence). The CDR3 runs to 15 residues. Here the CDR3 reads CASSIRLVPPYEQYF. The CDR3, as DNA: TGTGCCAGTAGTATCAGACTTGTACCACCCTACGAGCAGTACTTC.

This chain joins TRBV19 and TRBJ2-2, with D tentatively TRBD2 (7 bases). The CDR3 is 15 residues long. Trimming removed 6 bases at V and 7 bases at J, with 18 bases between. Germline V CDR1 and CDR2: LNHDA, SQIVND (reference sequence). CDR3 residues: CASSIGGQGIGELFF. DNA of the CDR3: TGTGCCAGTAGCATCGGGGGGCAGGGTATCGGGGAGCTGTTTTTT.

The V gene is TRBV5-6, the J gene TRBJ1-4; the D is unclear. V lost 4 bases, J lost 5 bases, and 15 bases lay in between. The CDR3 sequence is 15 residues long. The germline V gene has CDR1 SGHDT and CDR2 YYEEEE. The CDR3 here is CASSPRFPENEKLFF. The CDR3, as DNA: TGTGCCAGCAGCCCTAGATTTCCGGAGAATGAAAAACTGTTTTTT.

The chain recombines TRBV28 with TRBJ1-1; D possibly corresponds to TRBD1 (6 bases). Between the trimmed V and J ends, which lost 9 bases and 1 base, there was a span of 12 bases. Germline CDR1 is MDHEN and CDR2 is SYDVKM. The CDR3 spans 13 residues. The CDR3 spells CASYRAPNTEAFF. CDR3 DNA: TGTGCCAGTTACAGGGCCCCGAACACTGAAGCTTTCTTT.

The chain joins TRBV5-4 to TRBJ2-1; 11 nucleotides align to TRBD2. Unmatched junction bases numbered 3, after V lost 4 bases and J lost 6 bases. Germline CDR1 SGHNT, CDR2 YYREEE (reference sequence). This CDR3 contains 14 residues. The CDR3 nucleotides read TGTGCCAGCAGCAATAGCGGGAGGGCCAATGAGCAGTTCTTC. Translation gives CASSNSGRANEQFF.

This sequence joins TRBV19 and TRBJ2-1; 7 nucleotides align to TRBD2. With V trimmed by 5 bases and J by 5 bases, 9 bases remained unmatched. CDR1 and CDR2 from the germline V gene are LNHDA and SQIVND (reference sequence). CDR3 length: 15 amino acids. DNA for the CDR3: TGTGCCAGTAGTGTCTGGGAGCGGGATGACAATGAGCAGTTCTTC. Translating it yields CASSVWERDDNEQFF. Looking up the rest from reference TRBV19 and TRBJ2-1 gives the full variable domain: DGGITQSPKYLFRKEGQNVTLSCEQNLNHDAMYWYRQDPGQGLRLIYYSQIVNDFQKGDIAEGYSVSREKKESFPLTVTSAQKNPTAFYLCASSVWERDDNEQFFGPGTRLTVL.

This clone has more than one count but fewer than ten. The gene calls are TRBV4-1 and TRBJ2-6; the D is unclear. The V and J ends lost 2 bases and 0 bases respectively, with 14 bases between them. The germline V gene has CDR1 MGHRA and CDR2 YSYEKL. There are 18 residues in the CDR3. The CDR3 sequence: CASSQNPGSSSGANVLTF. CDR3 sequence (DNA): TGCGCCAGCAGCCAAAACCCTGGGTCCAGCTCTGGGGCCAACGTCCTGACTTTC.

This clone was recorded a few times. In DNA form, the CDR3 reads TGTGCCAGCAGCCAAGACATGGGGCAGGGAACCACAGATACGCAGTATTTT. This gives the protein CASSQDMGQGTTDTQYF. The J gene is TRBJ2-3, the V gene TRBV4-2; TRBD1 might be the D (5 bases). Germline-derived CDR1 and CDR2 are LGHNA and YNFKEQ. Trimming stripped 0 bases from V and 2 bases from J, with 15 bases between. This CDR3 comprises 17 residues.

The chain has TRBV4-1 and TRBJ1-5; the D is unclear. Germline-derived CDR1 and CDR2 are MGHRA and YSYEKL. This CDR3 is 15 amino acids long. V lost 1 base and J lost 0, with 7 bases in between. The DNA for the CDR3 is TGCGCCAGCAGCCAAGTTGGAACTAGCAATCAGCCCCAGCATTTT. This sequence encodes CASSQVGTSNQPQHF.

V usage is TRBV7-9 and J usage is TRBJ1-5; D not resolved. V lost 3 bases and J 0 bases, leaving 9 bases between the germline ends. CDR1 SEHNR and CDR2 FQNEAQ come from the germline V gene (reference sequence). The CDR3 is 15 amino acids. This CDR3 reads CASSFSGNSNQPQHF. The CDR3 DNA reads as TGTGCCAGCAGCTTCTCGGGGAATAGCAATCAGCCCCAGCATTTT.

J is TRBJ1-3 and V is TRBV27, with a weak D call TRBD1 (5 bases). V was trimmed by 5 bases and J by 2 bases, leaving 22 bases between them. This CDR3 contains 18 residues. Germline CDR1 MNHEY, CDR2 SMNVEV (reference sequence). The CDR3 spells CASSPHIGGVSAGNTIYF. CDR3 DNA sequence: TGTGCCAGCAGTCCTCATATTGGGGGAGTATCGGCTGGAAACACCATATATTTT.

This chain joins TRBV28 and TRBJ2-6; D ambiguous. CDR1 is MDHEN, CDR2 SYDVKM, per germline. This CDR3 region has 13 residues. V lost 1 base to trimming and J lost 2 bases, with 0 bases between them. The CDR3 sequence is CASSLSGANVLTF. The CDR3 nucleotides are TGTGCCAGCAGTTTATCTGGGGCCAACGTCCTGACTTTC.

The chain uses TRBV28 and TRBJ1-6, with 9 nucleotides matching TRBD1. The CDR3 has 14 residues. V was pared by 6 bases and J by 5 bases, with 2 bases of the junction left unmatched. Looked up from germline, CDR1 is MDHEN and CDR2 is SYDVKM. The CDR3, as DNA: TGTGCCAGCAGAGACAGGGGGAATAATTCACCCCTCCACTTT. Its translation: CASRDRGNNSPLHF.

This clone was counted only a few times. This chain uses TRBV5-8 with TRBJ2-7; either TRBD1 or TRBD2 may fit D (6 bases each). V lost 4 bases to trimming and J lost 0 bases, with 14 bases between them. The CDR3 is made up of 15 amino acids. The germline CDR1 and CDR2 sequences are SGHTS and YDEGEE. The DNA of the CDR3 is TGTGCCAGCAGCAGCTTCGGGGGCGTCTCCTACGAGCAGTACTTC. This gives the protein CASSSFGGVSYEQYF.

This chain joins TRBV5-1 and TRBJ1-2, with D uncertain. V was shortened by 0 bases and J by 2 bases, with 5 bases between the two germline ends. CDR3 length equals 13 residues. Germline values: CDR1 SGHRS, CDR2 YFSETQ. CDR3 DNA sequence: TGCGCCAGCAGCTTGGCCAAGAACTATGGCTACACCTTC. Amino acid sequence: CASSLAKNYGYTF.

CDR3 coding DNA: TGTGCCAGCAGTGATTTTGAGTTCACTGAAGCTTTCTTT. It translates to CASSDFEFTEAFF. The chain links TRBV6-1 to TRBJ1-1; D remains unclear. The V gene's germline CDR1 is MNHNS and CDR2 SASEGT. Trimming took off 3 bases at V and 4 bases at J, with 9 bases between the two ends. CDR3 length: 13 residues.

This rearrangement joins TRBV6-6 to TRBJ1-6, with D perhaps TRBD1 (5 bases). Germline lookup yields CDR1 MNHNY and CDR2 SVGAGI (reference sequence). This CDR3 has 15 residues. The CDR3 DNA reads TGTGCTTTATTATCACGGGACGTGTTTAATTCACCCCTCCACTTT. Protein: CALLSRDVFNSPLHF.

The chain carries TRBV7-8 and TRBJ1-1; 7 bases are shared with TRBD1. V gave up 5 bases and J gave up 4 bases; unmatched junction bases: 7. Germline V gene data show CDR1 as SGHVS and CDR2 as FQNEAQ. CDR3 length equals 14 residues. This CDR3 reads CASSLQGVRTEAFF. CDR3 nucleotides: TGTGCCAGCAGCCTCCAGGGGGTTCGCACTGAAGCTTTCTTT.

The V and J genes are TRBV10-2 and TRBJ2-1; 10 bases are a match to TRBD2. Germline CDR1 reads WSHSY; CDR2 reads SAAADI. V was clipped by 6 bases and J by 7 bases; unmatched bases: 12. This CDR3 spans 16 amino acids. CDR3 nucleotide sequence: TGCGCCAGCAGAACGACAGCGGGAGGGTCCTGGAATGAGCAGTTCTTC. It translates to CASRTTAGGSWNEQFF.

The chain combines TRBV11-2 with TRBJ2-7, with 11 nucleotides matching TRBD1. Trimming cost V 3 bases and J 0 bases; bases outside gene matches: 4. This CDR3 has 16 residues. Germline V gives CDR1 SGHAT, CDR2 FQNNGV. The CDR3 DNA follows: TGTGCCAGCAGCTTCGGGGACAGGGGGTTCTCCTACGAGCAGTACTTC. It codes for CASSFGDRGFSYEQYF.

The chain joins TRBV19 to TRBJ1-1, with 7 nucleotides matching TRBD1. The CDR3 extends over 18 amino acids. Germline V gives CDR1 LNHDA, CDR2 SQIVND (reference sequence). Trimming cost V 7 bases and J 2 bases; bases outside gene matches: 19. CDR3 sequence: CASIEKIRQGGENTEAFF. The CDR3 DNA follows: TGTGCCAGTATCGAGAAGATCAGACAGGGTGGAGAAAACACTGAAGCTTTCTTT.

This sequence joins TRBV5-5 and TRBJ1-1, with 7 nucleotides matching TRBD1. V gave up 4 bases and J gave up 0 bases; unmatched junction bases: 3. The CDR3 has 14 amino acids. Germline values: CDR1 SGHKS, CDR2 YYEKEE (reference sequence). In DNA, the CDR3 is TGTGCCAGCAGCCCCGGGACAGTGAACACTGAAGCTTTCTTT. It translates to CASSPGTVNTEAFF.

The rearrangement uses TRBV4-1 and TRBJ2-4; 10 bases are a match to TRBD2. The CDR3 has 14 residues. Per germline, CDR1 MGHRA and CDR2 YSYEKL. V shed 2 bases, J shed 6 bases, and the junction held 1 base outside the gene matches. The CDR3 protein is CASSQLAGVNIQYF. The CDR3 bases are TGCGCCAGCAGCCAACTAGCGGGAGTAAACATTCAGTACTTC.